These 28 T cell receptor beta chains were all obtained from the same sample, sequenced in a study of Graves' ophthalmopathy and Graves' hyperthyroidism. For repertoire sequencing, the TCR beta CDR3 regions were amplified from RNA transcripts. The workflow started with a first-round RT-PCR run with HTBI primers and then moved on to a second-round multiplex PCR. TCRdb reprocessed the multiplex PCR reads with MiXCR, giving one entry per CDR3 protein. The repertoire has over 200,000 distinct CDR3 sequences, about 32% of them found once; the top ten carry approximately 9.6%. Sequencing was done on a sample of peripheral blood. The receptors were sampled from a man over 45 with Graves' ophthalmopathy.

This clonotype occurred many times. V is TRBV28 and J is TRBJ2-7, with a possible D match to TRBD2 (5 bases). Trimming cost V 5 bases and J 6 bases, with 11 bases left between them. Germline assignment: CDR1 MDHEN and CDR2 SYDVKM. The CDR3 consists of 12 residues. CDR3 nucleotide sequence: TGTGCCAGCAGTCCACTAGACGGCGAGCAGTACTTC. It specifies CASSPLDGEQYF.

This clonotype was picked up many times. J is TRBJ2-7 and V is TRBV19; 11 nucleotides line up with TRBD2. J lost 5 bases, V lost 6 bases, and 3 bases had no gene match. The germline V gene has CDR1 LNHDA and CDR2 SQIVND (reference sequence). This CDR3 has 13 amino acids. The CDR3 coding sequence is TGTGCCAGTAGCAAGACTAGCGGGGACGAGCAGTACTTC. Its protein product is CASSKTSGDEQYF.

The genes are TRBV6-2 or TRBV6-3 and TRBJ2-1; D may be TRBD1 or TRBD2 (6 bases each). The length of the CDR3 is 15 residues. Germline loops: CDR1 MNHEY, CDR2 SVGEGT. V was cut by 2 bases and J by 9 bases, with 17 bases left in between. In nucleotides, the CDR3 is TGTGCCAGCAGTTACGGGGCGGGCTGGGGGGCTGAGCAGTTCTTC. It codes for CASSYGAGWGAEQFF.

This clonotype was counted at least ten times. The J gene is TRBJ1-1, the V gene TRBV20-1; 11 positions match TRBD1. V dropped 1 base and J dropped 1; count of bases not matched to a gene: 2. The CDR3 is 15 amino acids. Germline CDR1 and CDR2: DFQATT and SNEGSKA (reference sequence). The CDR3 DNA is TGCAGTGCTAGAGCTGGGACAGGGGGGAACACTGAAGCTTTCTTT. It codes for CSARAGTGGNTEAFF.

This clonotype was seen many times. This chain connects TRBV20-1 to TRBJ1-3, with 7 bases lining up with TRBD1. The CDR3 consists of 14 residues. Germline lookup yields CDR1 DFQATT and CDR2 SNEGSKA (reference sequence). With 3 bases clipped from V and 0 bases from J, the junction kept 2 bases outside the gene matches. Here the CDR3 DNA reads TGCAGTGCTAGGGACAGGAACTCTGGAAACACCATATATTTT. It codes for CSARDRNSGNTIYF.

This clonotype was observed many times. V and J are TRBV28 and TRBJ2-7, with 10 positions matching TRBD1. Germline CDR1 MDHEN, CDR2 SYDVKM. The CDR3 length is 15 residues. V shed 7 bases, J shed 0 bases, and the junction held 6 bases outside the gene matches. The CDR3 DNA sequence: TGTGCCAGCATCCGGACAGGGGGGTTCTCCTACGAGCAGTACTTC. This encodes CASIRTGGFSYEQYF.

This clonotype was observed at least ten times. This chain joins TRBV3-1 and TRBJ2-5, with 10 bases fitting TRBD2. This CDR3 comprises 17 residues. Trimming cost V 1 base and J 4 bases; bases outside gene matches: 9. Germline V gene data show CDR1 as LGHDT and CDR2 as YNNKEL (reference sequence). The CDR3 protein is CASSQVLAGVIAETQYF. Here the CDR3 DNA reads TGTGCCAGCAGCCAAGTTCTAGCGGGAGTAATTGCAGAGACCCAGTACTTC.

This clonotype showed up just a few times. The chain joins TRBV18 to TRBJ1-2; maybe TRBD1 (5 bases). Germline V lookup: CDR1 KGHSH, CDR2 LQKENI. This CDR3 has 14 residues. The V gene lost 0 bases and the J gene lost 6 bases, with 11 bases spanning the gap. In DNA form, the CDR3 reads TGTGCCAGCTCACCACCCGCAGGGACCAATGGCTACACCTTC. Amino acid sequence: CASSPPAGTNGYTF. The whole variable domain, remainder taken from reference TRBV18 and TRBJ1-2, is NAGVMQNPRHLVRRRGQEARLRCSPMKGHSHVYWYRQLPEEGLKFMVYLQKENIIDESGMPKERFSAEFPKEGPSILRIQQVVRGDSAAYFCASSPPAGTNGYTFGSGTRLTVV.

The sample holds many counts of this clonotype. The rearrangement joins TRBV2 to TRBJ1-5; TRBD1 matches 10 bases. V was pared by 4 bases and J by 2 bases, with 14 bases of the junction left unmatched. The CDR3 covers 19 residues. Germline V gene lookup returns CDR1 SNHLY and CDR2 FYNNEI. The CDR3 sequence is CASSAAATGGVQGNQPQHF. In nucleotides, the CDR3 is TGTGCCAGCAGTGCAGCGGCGACAGGGGGCGTTCAAGGCAATCAGCCCCAGCATTTT.

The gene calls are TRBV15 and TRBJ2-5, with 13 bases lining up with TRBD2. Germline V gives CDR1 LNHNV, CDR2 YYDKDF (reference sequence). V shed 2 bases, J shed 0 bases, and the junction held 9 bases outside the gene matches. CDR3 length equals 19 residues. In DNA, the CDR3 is TGTGCCACCAGCAGACCTCCTGGGACTAGCGGGGTGTACCAAGAGACCCAGTACTTC. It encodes CATSRPPGTSGVYQETQYF.

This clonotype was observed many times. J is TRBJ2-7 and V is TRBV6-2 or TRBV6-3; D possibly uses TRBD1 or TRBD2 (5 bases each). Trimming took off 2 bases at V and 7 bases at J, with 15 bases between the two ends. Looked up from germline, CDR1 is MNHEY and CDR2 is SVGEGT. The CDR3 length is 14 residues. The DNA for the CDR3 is TGTGCCAGCAGTTACGTGGGACCCCCCCAGGAGCAGTACTTC. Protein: CASSYVGPPQEQYF.

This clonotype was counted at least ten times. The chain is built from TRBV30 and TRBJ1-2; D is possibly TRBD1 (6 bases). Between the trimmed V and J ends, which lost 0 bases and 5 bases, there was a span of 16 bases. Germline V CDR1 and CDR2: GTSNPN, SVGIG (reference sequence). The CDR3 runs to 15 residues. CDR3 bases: TGTGCCTGGAGTGTACGGGAACAGGGTGTATATGGCTACACCTTC. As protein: CAWSVREQGVYGYTF.

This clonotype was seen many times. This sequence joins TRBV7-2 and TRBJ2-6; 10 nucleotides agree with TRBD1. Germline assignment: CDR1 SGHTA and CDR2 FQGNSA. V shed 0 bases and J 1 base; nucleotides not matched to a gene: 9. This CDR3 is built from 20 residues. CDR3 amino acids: CASSLAVRDRGFSGANVLTF. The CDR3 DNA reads TGTGCCAGCAGCTTAGCGGTCCGGGACAGGGGATTTTCTGGGGCCAACGTCCTGACTTTC. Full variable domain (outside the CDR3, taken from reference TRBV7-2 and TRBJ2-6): GAGVSQSPSNKVTEKGKDVELRCDPISGHTALYWYRQSLGQGLEFLIYFQGNSAPDKSGLPSDRFSAERTGGSVSTLTIQRTQQEDSAVYLCASSLAVRDRGFSGANVLTFGAGSRLTVL.

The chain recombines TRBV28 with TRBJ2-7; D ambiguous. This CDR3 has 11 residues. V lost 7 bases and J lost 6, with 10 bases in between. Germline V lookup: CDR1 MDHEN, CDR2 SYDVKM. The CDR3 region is CASISWPEQYF. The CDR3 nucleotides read TGTGCCAGCATATCATGGCCCGAGCAGTACTTC.

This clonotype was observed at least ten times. CDR3 sequence (DNA): TGCAGTGCTAGCCGGGCAGGTGGGAACACTGAAGCTTTCTTT. As protein: CSASRAGGNTEAFF. The chain has TRBV20-1 and TRBJ1-1, with D unclear. This CDR3 spans 14 amino acids. Trimming removed 3 bases from V and 1 base from J, with 12 bases in between. Germline CDR1 and CDR2: DFQATT and SNEGSKA (reference sequence).

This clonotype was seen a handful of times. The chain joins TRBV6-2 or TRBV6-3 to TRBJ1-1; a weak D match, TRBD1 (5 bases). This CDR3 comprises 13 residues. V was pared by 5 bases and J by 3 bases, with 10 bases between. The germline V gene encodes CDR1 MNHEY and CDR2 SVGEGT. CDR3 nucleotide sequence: TGTGCCAGCAGTGAGACAGAACACACTGAAGCTTTCTTT. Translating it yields CASSETEHTEAFF.

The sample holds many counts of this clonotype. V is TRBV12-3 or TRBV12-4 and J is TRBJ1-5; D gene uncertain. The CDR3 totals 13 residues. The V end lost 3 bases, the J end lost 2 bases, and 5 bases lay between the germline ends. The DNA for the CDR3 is TGTGCCAGCAGTTTCACCGGCAATCAGCCCCAGCATTTT. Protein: CASSFTGNQPQHF.

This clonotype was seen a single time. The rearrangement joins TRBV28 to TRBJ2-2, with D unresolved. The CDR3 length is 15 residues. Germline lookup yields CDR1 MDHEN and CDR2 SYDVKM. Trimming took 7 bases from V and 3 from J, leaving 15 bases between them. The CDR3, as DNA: TGTGCCAGCACCTTATCGAATTGGGACACCGGGGAGCTGTTTTTT. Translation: CASTLSNWDTGELFF.

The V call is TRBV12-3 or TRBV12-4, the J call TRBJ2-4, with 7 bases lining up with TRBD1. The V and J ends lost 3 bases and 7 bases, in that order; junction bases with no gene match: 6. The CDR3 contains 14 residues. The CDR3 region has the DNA TGTGCCAGCAGTTTCGGGGACAGTTTGAACATTCAGTACTTC. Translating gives CASSFGDSLNIQYF.

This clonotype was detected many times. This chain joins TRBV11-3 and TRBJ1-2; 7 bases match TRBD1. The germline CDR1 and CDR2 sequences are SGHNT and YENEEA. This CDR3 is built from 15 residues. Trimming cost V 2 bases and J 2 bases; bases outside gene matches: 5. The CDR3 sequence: CASSLRLGQNYGYTF. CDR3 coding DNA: TGTGCCAGCAGCTTACGGTTGGGACAGAACTATGGCTACACCTTC.

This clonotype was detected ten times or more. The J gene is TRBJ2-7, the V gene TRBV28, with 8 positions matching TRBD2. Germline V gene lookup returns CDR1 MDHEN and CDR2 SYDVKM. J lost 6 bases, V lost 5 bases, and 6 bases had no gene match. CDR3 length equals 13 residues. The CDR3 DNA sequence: TGTGCCAGCAGTGAGCGGGAGAGGAGCGAGCAGTACTTC. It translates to CASSERERSEQYF.

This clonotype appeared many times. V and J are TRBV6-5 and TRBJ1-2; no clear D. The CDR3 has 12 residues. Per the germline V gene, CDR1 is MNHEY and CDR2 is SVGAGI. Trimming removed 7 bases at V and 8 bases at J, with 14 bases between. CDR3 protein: CASTRGAGGYTF. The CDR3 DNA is TGTGCCAGCACCCGTGGCGCCGGCGGCTACACCTTC.

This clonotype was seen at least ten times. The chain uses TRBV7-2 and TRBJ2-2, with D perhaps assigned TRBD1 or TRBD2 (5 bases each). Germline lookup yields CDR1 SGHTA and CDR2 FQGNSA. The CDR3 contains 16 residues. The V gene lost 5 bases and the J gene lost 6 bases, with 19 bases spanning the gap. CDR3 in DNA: TGTGCCAGCAGCATCCTAGGGGAGAGTAAGGCCGGGGAGCTGTTTTTT. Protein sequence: CASSILGESKAGELFF.

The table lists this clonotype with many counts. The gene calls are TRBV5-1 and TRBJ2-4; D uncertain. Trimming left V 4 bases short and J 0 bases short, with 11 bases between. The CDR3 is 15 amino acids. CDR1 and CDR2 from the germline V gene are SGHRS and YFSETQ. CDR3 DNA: TGCGCCAGCAGCCCCACAGAGCTAGCCAAAAACATTCAGTACTTC. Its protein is CASSPTELAKNIQYF.

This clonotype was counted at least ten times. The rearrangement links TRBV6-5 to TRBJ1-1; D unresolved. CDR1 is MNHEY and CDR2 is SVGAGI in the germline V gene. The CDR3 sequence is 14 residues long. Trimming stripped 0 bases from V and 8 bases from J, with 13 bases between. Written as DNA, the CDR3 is TGTGCCAGCAGTTACTCGCCAGGAGCCGGAGAAGCTTTCTTT. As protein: CASSYSPGAGEAFF.

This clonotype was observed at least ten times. The CDR3 sequence is CASSGSGPGELFF. CDR3 nucleotide sequence: TGTGCCAGTAGCGGGAGCGGGCCCGGGGAGCTGTTTTTT. The genes are TRBV27 and TRBJ2-2; TRBD2 agrees at 9 bases. V shed 9 bases, J shed 6 bases, and the junction held 5 bases outside the gene matches. The CDR3 length is 13 residues. The germline gives CDR1 MNHEY, CDR2 SMNVEV (reference sequence).

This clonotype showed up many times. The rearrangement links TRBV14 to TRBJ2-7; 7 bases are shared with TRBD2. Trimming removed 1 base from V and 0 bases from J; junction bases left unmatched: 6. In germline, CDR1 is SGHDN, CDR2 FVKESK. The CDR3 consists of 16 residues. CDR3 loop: CASSQGATSSSYEQYF. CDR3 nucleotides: TGTGCCAGCAGCCAAGGGGCGACTAGCTCCTCCTACGAGCAGTACTTC.

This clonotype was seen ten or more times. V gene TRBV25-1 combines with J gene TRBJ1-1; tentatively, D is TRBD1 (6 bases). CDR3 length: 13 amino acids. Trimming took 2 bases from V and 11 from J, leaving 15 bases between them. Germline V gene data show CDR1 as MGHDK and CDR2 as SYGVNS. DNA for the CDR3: TGTGCCAGCAGTGAAGTGGGCAGGGGTACCGCTTTCTTT. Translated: CASSEVGRGTAFF.